The 18 T cell receptor beta chains presented below share a single source sample, sequenced in a study of shared clonotypes between healthy human individuals (TCRdb year 2020). Libraries were prepared through the immunoSEQ multiplex PCR assay. TCRdb re-hosts the immuneACCESS table, in-frame sequences only. Its copies lack some clones; in the studies checked, an unresolved V gene accounts for under half of them, and the cause for the rest is not known. The sample includes about 990,000 clones, with about four fifths observed a single time. The ten biggest clones cover roughly 0.57% of the sample. The sequenced sample consisted of memory CD4+ T cells from PBMCs. Explained via the paper, the cell subset or site label denotes: CD45RA-negative fraction. These receptors originate from a man younger than 35 in good health. Some clones in this sample may be carry-over from other donors' samples.

V and J are TRBV15 and TRBJ2-7; weak D call: TRBD1 (6 bases). Deletions cut 3 bases from V and 4 bases from J, with 13 bases between. Germline CDR1 LNHNV, CDR2 YYDKDF (reference sequence). The length of the CDR3 is 14 residues. In nucleotides, the CDR3 is TGTGCCACCAGCAGCGGGATAACAGGGTACGAGCAGTACTTC. Translated: CATSSGITGYEQYF.

The chain recombines TRBV28 with TRBJ2-3; 9 nucleotides align to TRBD2. The CDR3 is 16 residues long. Germline V gene sequence: CDR1 MDHEN, CDR2 SYDVKM. Trimming cost V 7 bases and J 4 bases; bases outside gene matches: 12. The CDR3 DNA follows: TGTGCCAGCACCGTGGGGGCTAGCGGGATTGCAGATACGCAGTATTTT. This encodes CASTVGASGIADTQYF.

The genes are TRBV7-9 and TRBJ2-7; 8 nucleotides line up with TRBD2. Trimming removed 5 bases from V and 4 bases from J; junction bases left unmatched: 19. The CDR3 spans 18 residues. Per germline, CDR1 SEHNR and CDR2 FQNEAQ (reference sequence). CDR3 sequence: CASSLTNGAGTRRYEQYF. CDR3 in DNA: TGTGCCAGCAGCCTCACAAACGGAGCCGGGACTAGGCGATACGAGCAGTACTTC.

V gene TRBV11-1 combines with J gene TRBJ2-5; 9 bases map to TRBD1. The CDR3 extends over 17 amino acids. Germline V lookup: CDR1 SGHAT, CDR2 FQDESV (reference sequence). Unmatched junction bases numbered 12, after V lost 4 bases and J lost 3 bases. Here the CDR3 DNA reads TGTGCCAGCAGCTCCTATGATTACCGGGACAGGGAAGAGACCCAGTACTTC. Its protein is CASSSYDYRDREETQYF.

This clone turned up a few times. The chain recombines TRBV29-1 with TRBJ2-5; D ambiguous. The last part of the DNA fits TRBJ2-7 better; the J call may be wrong. The CDR3 runs to 14 residues. Germline CDR1 is SQVTM and CDR2 is ANQGSEA. In DNA, the CDR3 is TGCAGCGTTGAAGGGCAGGTGGGTCGCTACGAGCAGTACTTC. Translating it yields CSVEGQVGRYEQYF.

This chain connects TRBV5-1 to TRBJ2-5; 14 bases match TRBD2. Germline V CDR1 and CDR2: SGHRS, YFSETQ. With 2 bases clipped from V and 1 base from J, the junction kept 10 bases outside the gene matches. The CDR3 totals 19 residues. This CDR3 reads CASSLYGTSGSGLQETQYF. Here the CDR3 DNA reads TGCGCCAGCAGCTTATATGGGACTAGCGGGAGTGGGCTCCAAGAGACCCAGTACTTC.

The chain recombines TRBV2 with TRBJ2-5; possible D gene TRBD2, 5 bases. The V end was cut by 4 bases, the J end by 4 bases, with 10 bases between. The germline gives CDR1 SNHLY, CDR2 FYNNEI. The CDR3 runs to 13 residues. CDR3 DNA sequence: TGTGCCAGCAGTGTAACAAGCGGAGAGACCCAGTACTTC. Translating gives CASSVTSGETQYF.

In this sample, this clone turned up once. The chain employs TRBV18 and TRBJ2-3, with 11 bases lining up with TRBD1. This CDR3 spans 15 amino acids. Germline V CDR1 and CDR2: KGHSH, LQKENI. V was pared by 6 bases and J by 2 bases, with 4 bases of the junction left unmatched. CDR3: CASSGTGGSTDTQYF. The DNA for the CDR3 is TGTGCCAGCTCGGGGACAGGGGGATCCACAGATACGCAGTATTTT.

Points on this clone: This sample includes further DNA sequences coding for the same CDR3. The chain combines TRBV4-1 with TRBJ1-6, with 10 bases identical to TRBD1. Looked up from germline, CDR1 is MGHRA and CDR2 is YSYEKL. V was clipped by 2 bases and J by 7 bases; unmatched bases: 5. This CDR3 has 16 amino acids. CDR3 region: CASSQTPGQGNSPLHF. CDR3 nucleotides: TGCGCCAGCAGCCAAACCCCGGGACAGGGGAATTCACCCCTCCACTTT.

This clone has a handful of counts. This sequence joins TRBV2 and TRBJ2-1; D ambiguous. Per the germline V gene, CDR1 is SNHLY and CDR2 is FYNNEI. This CDR3 region has 12 residues. The V end lost 2 bases, the J end lost 10 bases, and 9 bases lay between the germline ends. DNA of the CDR3: TGTGCCAGCAGTGAAAGTGATAGGGAGCAGTTCTTC. Protein sequence: CASSESDREQFF.

The rearrangement uses TRBV5-4 and TRBJ2-3; 8 nucleotides agree with TRBD1. Germline V CDR1 and CDR2: SGHNT, YYREEE (reference sequence). This CDR3 region has 16 residues. V lost 3 bases to trimming and J lost 2 bases; unmatched junction nucleotides: 8. The CDR3 sequence: CASSYGTGPFTDTQYF. CDR3 nucleotides: TGTGCCAGCAGCTACGGGACAGGCCCTTTCACAGATACGCAGTATTTT.

The V and J genes are TRBV5-4 and TRBJ2-2, with a weak D call TRBD2 (5 bases). The V and J ends lost 2 bases and 1 base respectively, with 12 bases between them. This CDR3 region has 16 residues. The germline V gene encodes CDR1 SGHNT and CDR2 YYREEE (reference sequence). This CDR3 is CASSFMAGVNTGELFF. As DNA, the CDR3 is TGTGCCAGCAGCTTTATGGCCGGGGTGAACACCGGGGAGCTGTTTTTT.

This chain uses TRBV30 with TRBJ1-5; D possibly corresponds to TRBD1 (5 bases). The CDR3 extends over 15 amino acids. Per germline, CDR1 GTSNPN and CDR2 SVGIG (reference sequence). Trimming removed 3 bases at V and 3 bases at J, with 15 bases between. CDR3 protein: CAWSEDTAYNQPQHF. In DNA form, the CDR3 reads TGTGCCTGGAGCGAGGACACAGCGTACAATCAGCCCCAGCATTTT. Full variable domain (outside the CDR3, taken from reference TRBV30 and TRBJ1-5): SQTIHQWPATLVQPVGSPLSLECTVEGTSNPNLYWYRQAAGRGLQLLFYSVGIGQISSEVPQNLSASRPQDRQFILSSKKLLLSDSGFYLCAWSEDTAYNQPQHFGDGTRLSIL.

The rearrangement uses TRBV29-1 and TRBJ2-5; TRBD1 or TRBD2 may be the D gene (6 bases each). Germline assignment: CDR1 SQVTM and CDR2 ANQGSEA. V lost 4 bases, J lost 5 bases, and 11 bases lay in between. The CDR3 contains 12 residues. CDR3 in amino acids: CSVVGGSETQYF. The CDR3 DNA is TGCAGCGTTGTCGGGGGCTCCGAGACCCAGTACTTC.

Comments on this clone: At one boundary the junction diverges from the germline segment, which might be a read error. The CDR3 DNA reads TGTGCCAGCAGCGAAGGACAGGGGTGGAGTTTAGGAGAGGCCCAGTACTTC. This translates into CASSEGQGWSLGEAQYF. This chain uses TRBV7-9 with TRBJ2-5; 9 bases map to TRBD1. Germline CDR1 reads SEHNR; CDR2 reads FQNEAQ (reference sequence). The CDR3 totals 17 residues.

The rearrangement joins TRBV19 to TRBJ1-2, with D unclear. The CDR3 is 15 amino acids. Trimming removed 0 bases from V and 4 bases from J, with 12 bases in between. Looked up from germline, CDR1 is LNHDA and CDR2 is SQIVND (reference sequence). CDR3 coding DNA: TGTGCCAGTAGTATAGACCAAGGCGGAAGCTATGGCTACACCTTC. Its protein is CASSIDQGGSYGYTF.

Notes on this clone: The sample holds other DNA sequences that translate to the same CDR3. This rearrangement joins TRBV30 to TRBJ1-5; D perhaps matches TRBD1 (6 bases). CDR3 length equals 13 residues. Germline-derived CDR1 and CDR2 are GTSNPN and SVGIG (reference sequence). V was pared by 2 bases and J by 2 bases, with 7 bases between. The CDR3 spells CAWSNRGNQPQHF. In DNA, the CDR3 is TGTGCCTGGAGTAACAGGGGCAATCAGCCCCAGCATTTT.

The rearrangement links TRBV29-1 to TRBJ2-5, with TRBD2 matching 10 bases. Germline values: CDR1 SQVTM, CDR2 ANQGSEA. The CDR3 extends over 15 amino acids. V was clipped by 2 bases and J by 1 base; unmatched bases: 4. CDR3 region: CSVERRLAGQETQYF. The CDR3 DNA reads as TGCAGCGTTGAAAGGAGACTAGCGGGCCAAGAGACCCAGTACTTC.